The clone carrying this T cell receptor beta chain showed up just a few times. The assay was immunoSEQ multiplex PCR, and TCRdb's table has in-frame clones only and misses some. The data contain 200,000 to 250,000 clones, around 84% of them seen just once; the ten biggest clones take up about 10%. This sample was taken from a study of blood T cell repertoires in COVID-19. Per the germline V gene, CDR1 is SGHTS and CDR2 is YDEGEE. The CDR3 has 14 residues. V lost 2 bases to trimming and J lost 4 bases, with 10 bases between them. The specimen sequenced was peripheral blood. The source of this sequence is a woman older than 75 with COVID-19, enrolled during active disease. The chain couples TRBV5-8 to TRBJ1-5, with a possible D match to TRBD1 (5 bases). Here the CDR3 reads CASSFWGENQPQHF. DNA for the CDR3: TGTGCCAGCAGCTTTTGGGGGGAAAATCAGCCCCAGCATTTT.